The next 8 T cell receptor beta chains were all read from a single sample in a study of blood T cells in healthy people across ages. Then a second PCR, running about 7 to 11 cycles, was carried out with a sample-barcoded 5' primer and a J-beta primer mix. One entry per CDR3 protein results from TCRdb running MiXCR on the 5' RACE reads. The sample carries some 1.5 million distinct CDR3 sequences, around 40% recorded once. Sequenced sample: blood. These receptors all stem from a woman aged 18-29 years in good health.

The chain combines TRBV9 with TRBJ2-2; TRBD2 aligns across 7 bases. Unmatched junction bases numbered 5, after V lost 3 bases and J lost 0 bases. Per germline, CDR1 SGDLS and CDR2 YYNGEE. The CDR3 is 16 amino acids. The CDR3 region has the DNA TGTGCCAGCAGCGGGCGGGGGTATACGAACACCGGGGAGCTGTTTTTT. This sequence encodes CASSGRGYTNTGELFF.

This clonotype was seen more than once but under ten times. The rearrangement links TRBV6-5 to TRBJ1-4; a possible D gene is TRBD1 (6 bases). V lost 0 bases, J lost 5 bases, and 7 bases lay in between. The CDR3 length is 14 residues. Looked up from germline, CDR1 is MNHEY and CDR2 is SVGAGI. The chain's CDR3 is CASSYSQGNEKLFF. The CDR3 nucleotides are TGTGCCAGCAGTTACTCTCAGGGGAATGAAAAACTGTTTTTT.

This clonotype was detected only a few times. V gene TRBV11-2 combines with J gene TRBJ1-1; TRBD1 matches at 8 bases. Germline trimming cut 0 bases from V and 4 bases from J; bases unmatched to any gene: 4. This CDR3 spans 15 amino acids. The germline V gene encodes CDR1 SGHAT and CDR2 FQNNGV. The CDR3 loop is CASSLDDRGSTEAFF. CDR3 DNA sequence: TGTGCCAGCAGCTTAGATGACAGGGGTTCCACTGAAGCTTTCTTT.

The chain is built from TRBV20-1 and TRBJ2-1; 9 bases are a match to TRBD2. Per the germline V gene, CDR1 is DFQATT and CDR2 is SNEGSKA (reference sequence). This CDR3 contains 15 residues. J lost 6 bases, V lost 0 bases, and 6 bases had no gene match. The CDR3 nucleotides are TGCAGTGCTAGAGACGTAGCGGGAGTGACCAATGAGCAGTTCTTC. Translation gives CSARDVAGVTNEQFF.

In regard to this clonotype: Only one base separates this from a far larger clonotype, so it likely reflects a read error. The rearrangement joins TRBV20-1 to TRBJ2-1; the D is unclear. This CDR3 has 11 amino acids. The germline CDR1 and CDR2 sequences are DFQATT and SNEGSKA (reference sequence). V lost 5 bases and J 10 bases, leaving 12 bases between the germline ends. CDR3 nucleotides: TGCAGTGCTGGCCGGGCTTACGAGCAGTTCTTC. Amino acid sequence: CSAGRAYEQFF.

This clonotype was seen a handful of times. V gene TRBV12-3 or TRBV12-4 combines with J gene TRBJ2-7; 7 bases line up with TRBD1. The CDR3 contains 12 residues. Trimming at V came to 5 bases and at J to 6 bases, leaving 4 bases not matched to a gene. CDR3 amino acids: CASSPTGREQYF. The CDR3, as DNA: TGTGCCAGCAGTCCGACAGGGCGCGAGCAGTACTTC.

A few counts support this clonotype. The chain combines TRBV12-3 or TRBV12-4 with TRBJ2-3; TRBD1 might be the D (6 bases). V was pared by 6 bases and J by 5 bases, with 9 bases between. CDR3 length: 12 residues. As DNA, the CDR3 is TGTGCCAGCAGCAGGGGTGTAGATACGCAGTATTTT. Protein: CASSRGVDTQYF.

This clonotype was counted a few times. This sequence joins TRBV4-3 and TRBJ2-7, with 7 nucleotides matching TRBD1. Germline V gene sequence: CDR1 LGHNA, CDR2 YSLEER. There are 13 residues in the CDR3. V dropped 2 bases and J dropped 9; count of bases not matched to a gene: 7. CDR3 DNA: TGCGCCAGCAGCCAATACACAGGGGATGGGCAGTACTTC. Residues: CASSQYTGDGQYF.